The rows below give T cell receptor beta chains drawn from one sample of a study of tumor-infiltrating lymphocytes in primary liver carcinoma. In TCRdb, the multiplex PCR reads were re-called with MiXCR into one record per CDR3 protein. Seen here are about 330,000 distinct CDR3 sequences, 65% observed once, and the top ten hold roughly 6.5%. The sequenced sample consisted of peripheral blood. Source of these receptors: a man aged 35 to 55 with primary liver carcinoma and hepatitis B virus infection. Each CDR3 is given with its conserved first and last residue. D genes are given only for firm matches. Clone size is given for some rows only: seen once, a few or many times, or a class if the clone is expanded.

V gene	J gene	clone size	D gene	CDR3 protein	CDR3 DNA
TRBV11-2	TRBJ1-5	many	NA	CASSQTVDQPQHF	TGTGCCAGCAGCCAGACGGTGGATCAGCCCCAGCATTTT
TRBV4-3	TRBJ1-4	many	TRBD1	CASSQEGQSEKLFF	TGCGCCAGCAGCCAAGAGGGACAGAGTGAAAAACTGTTTTTT
TRBV6-6	TRBJ2-7	many	NA	CASSAGRVYEQYF	TGTGCCAGCAGTGCAGGAAGGGTCTACGAGCAGTACTTC
TRBV4-2	TRBJ2-1	NA	TRBD2	CAISQLGLAGGKVEQFF	TGTGCCATCAGCCAACTCGGACTAGCGGGAGGGAAGGTTGAGCAGTTCTTC
TRBV11-2	TRBJ1-5	NA	NA	CVSSVQGDQHQHF	TGTGTCAGCAGCGTACAGGGTGATCAGCACCAGCATTTT
TRBV5-6	TRBJ2-1	NA	NA	CASSQHWGSNEQFF	TGTGCCAGCAGCCAACATTGGGGAAGCAATGAGCAGTTCTTC
TRBV4-3	TRBJ1-4	few	TRBD1	CASSQEQGSEKLFF	TGCGCCAGCAGCCAAGAACAGGGGTCTGAAAAACTGTTTTTT
TRBV12-5	TRBJ2-3	many	TRBD2	CASGFGAGEQYF	TGTGCTAGTGGCTTCGGCGCGGGAGAGCAGTATTTT
TRBV28	TRBJ1-6	NA	NA	CASRTGRGVSPLHF	TGTGCCAGCAGAACGGGACGGGGGGTTTCACCCCTCCACTTT
TRBV11-2	TRBJ1-1	once	NA	CASSFFVGATEAFF	TGTGCCAGCAGCTTCTTTGTAGGAGCGACTGAAGCTTTCTTT
TRBV5-4	TRBJ2-2	NA	NA	CASTVGGRAYIGELFF	TGTGCCAGCACCGTGGGGGGCAGGGCCTACATCGGGGAGCTGTTTTTT
TRBV7-9	TRBJ2-1	few	NA	CASSLDVGMYNEQFF	TGTGCCAGCAGCTTAGATGTAGGGATGTACAATGAGCAGTTCTTC
TRBV4-3	TRBJ2-7	NA	NA	CASTQALKYTEQYF	TGCGCCAGCACTCAGGCCCTTAAGTACACCGAGCAGTACTTC
TRBV5-5	TRBJ2-7	NA	NA	CASSFREIYEQYF	TGTGCCAGCAGCTTCCGGGAAATCTACGAGCAGTACTTC
TRBV12-5	TRBJ1-5	few	NA	CASSLGTGSNQPQHF	TGTGCTAGTTCTTTAGGGACGGGAAGCAATCAGCCCCAGCATTTT
TRBV10-3	TRBJ2-7	NA	TRBD2	CAISDPSGRAYEQYF	TGTGCCATCAGTGACCCTAGCGGGAGGGCATACGAACAATACTTC
TRBV4-1	TRBJ2-1	NA	TRBD2	CASSQAAGTSESEQFF	TGCGCCAGCAGCCAGGCCGCCGGGACTAGCGAATCTGAGCAGTTCTTC
TRBV11-2	TRBJ2-1	NA	NA	CASSKSRDEQFF	TGTGCCAGCAGCAAGTCTCGTGATGAGCAGTTCTTC
TRBV13	TRBJ2-2	few	TRBD2	CASSFSVREGHLTGELFF	TGTGCCAGCAGCTTCTCTGTGCGGGAGGGCCATTTGACCGGGGAGCTGTTTTTT
TRBV4-1	TRBJ2-2	many	NA	CASSQVGGTGELFF	TGCGCCAGCAGCCAAGTGGGGGGCACCGGGGAGCTGTTTTTT
TRBV11-2	TRBJ2-1	NA	TRBD1	CASSLGGGYEQFF	TGTGCCAGCAGCTTAGGAGGGGGCTATGAGCAGTTCTTC
TRBV5-1	TRBJ2-1	NA	TRBD2	CASSLLGTSGDEQFF	TGCGCCAGCAGCTTGCTCGGGACTAGCGGCGATGAGCAGTTCTTC
TRBV6-5	TRBJ1-1	many	NA	CASSYSIVGDTEAFF	TGTGCCAGCAGTTACTCGATTGTGGGGGACACTGAAGCTTTCTTT
TRBV12-3/TRBV12-4	TRBJ1-6	NA	NA	CASSLSLPGQSYNSPLHF	TGTGCCAGCAGTCTCTCCCTCCCTGGACAGAGCTATAATTCACCCCTCCACTTT
TRBV10-3	TRBJ2-5	NA	TRBD2	CAISESKRGWETQYF	TGTGCCATCAGTGAGTCGAAGCGGGGTTGGGAGACCCAGTACTTC
TRBV28	TRBJ2-7	NA	NA	CASSAPSKGLTYEQYF	TGTGCCAGCAGTGCCCCCTCCAAGGGGCTCACCTACGAGCAGTACTTC
TRBV13	TRBJ1-2	once	NA	CTRSFRTAKSGYTF	TGTACCAGGAGCTTCCGGACAGCGAAGAGTGGCTACACCTTC
TRBV6-1	TRBJ1-4	NA	NA	CASREAAFATSEKLFF	TGTGCCAGCAGAGAAGCAGCCTTCGCAACTAGTGAAAAACTGTTTTTT
TRBV4-1	TRBJ2-1	NA	NA	CVSSQVGRGGIDEQFF	TGCGTCAGCAGCCAAGTCGGCAGGGGGGGAATTGATGAGCAGTTCTTC
TRBV11-2	TRBJ2-3	NA	TRBD2	CASNQGLPEDTDTQYF	TGTGCCAGCAACCAGGGACTACCGGAAGACACAGATACGCAGTATTTT
TRBV6-2/TRBV6-3	TRBJ2-7	NA	NA	CASSYLKGFWEQYF	TGTGCCAGCAGTTACTTGAAGGGATTCTGGGAGCAGTACTTC
TRBV4-1	TRBJ1-1	NA	TRBD1	CASSQDRGRSTEAFF	TGCGCCAGCAGCCAAGACAGGGGGAGGTCCACTGAAGCTTTCTTT
TRBV6-5	TRBJ1-1	many	NA	CASTREGRGTEAFF	TGTGCCAGCACCCGCGAGGGACGAGGCACTGAAGCTTTCTTT
TRBV29-1	TRBJ2-2	NA	NA	CSAVFGSNTGELFF	TGCAGCGCTGTTTTCGGATCGAACACCGGGGAGCTGTTTTTT
TRBV6-5	TRBJ2-7	NA	NA	CASSRRGEGPTSYEQYF	TGTGCCAGCAGTCGAAGGGGGGAGGGGCCCACATCCTACGAGCAGTACTTC
TRBV6-5	TRBJ2-6	NA	NA	CASSSSSGTNVLTF	TGTGCCAGCAGTTCGAGCTCTGGGACCAACGTCCTGACTTTC
TRBV7-8	TRBJ1-5	many	NA	CASRTGGDQPQHF	TGTGCCAGCAGGACGGGGGGGGATCAGCCCCAGCATTTT
TRBV10-1	TRBJ2-1	once	TRBD2	CASNPGTSGKQLF	TGCGCCAGCAACCCGGGGACCAGCGGGAAGCAGTTATTC
TRBV6-1	TRBJ2-2	few	TRBD1	CASSGQGSTGELFF	TGTGCCAGCAGCGGACAGGGGTCCACCGGGGAGCTGTTTTTT
TRBV5-4	TRBJ2-6	many	NA	CASSLSGANVLTF	TGTGCCAGCAGCTTGAGTGGGGCCAACGTCCTGACTTTC